A selection of T cell receptor beta chains follows, all from one sample in a study of shared clonotypes between healthy human individuals. The repertoire was sequenced with immunoSEQ multiplex PCR; TCRdb's copy has only in-frame clones and lacks some. The sample shows some 2.1 million clones, 90% to 95% of them seen only once. The sequencing sample was made of naive CD8+ T cells from PBMCs. Every receptor here comes from a man between 18 and 35 years old in good health. Some clones in this sample may be carry-over from other donors' samples. CDR3s include the opening cysteine and the closing phenylalanine or tryptophan. The D gene is left open where the match is weak. A clone size is listed for some rows: how often the clone was seen (once, few, many), or a class if it is expanded.

v_gene	j_gene	d_gene	abundance	CDR3nt	CDR3aa
TRBV27	TRBJ2-1	TRBD2	NA	TGTGCCAGCAGTTTAAGTCTAGCGGGAGATGAGCAGTTCTTC	CASSLSLAGDEQFF
TRBV9	TRBJ2-7	TRBD1	NA	TGTGCCAGCAGCAAGGCCGGGACAGGGGGCTACGAGCAGTACTTC	CASSKAGTGGYEQYF
TRBV7-3	TRBJ2-7	NA	NA	TGTGCCAGCAGCTTAAACTCAGGGTCGAACTACGAGCAGTACTTC	CASSLNSGSNYEQYF
TRBV25-1	TRBJ2-1	NA	once	TGTGCCGGAGGGCCGGCAGGTAATGAGCAGTTCTTC	CAGGPAGNEQFF
TRBV6-5	TRBJ1-1	NA	few	TGTGCCAGCAGCTGGGCAAGGCACACTGAAGCTTTCTTT	CASSWARHTEAFF
TRBV19	TRBJ1-1	NA	NA	TGTGCCAGTATGGGCAGGTGGGGGAACACTGAAGCTTTCTTT	CASMGRWGNTEAFF
TRBV5-1	TRBJ2-1	TRBD2	NA	TGCGCCAGCAGCTTGGGTCCTAGCGGGAGCAATGAGCAGTTCTTC	CASSLGPSGSNEQFF
TRBV29-1	TRBJ1-1	TRBD1	NA	TGCAGCGCGACCAGTGACAGGGTTGGTGTTCCCTTGAACACTGAAGCTTTCTTT	CSATSDRVGVPLNTEAFF
TRBV5-4	TRBJ1-1	NA	NA	TGTGCCAGCAGCGCCATTGGGATCACTGAAGCTTTCTTT	CASSAIGITEAFF
TRBV27	TRBJ1-4	NA	NA	TGTGCCAGCAGAAAGGGCAAGGGGACTAATGAAAAACTGTTTTTT	CASRKGKGTNEKLFF
TRBV4-3	TRBJ2-7	NA	NA	TGCGCCAGCAGCCAAAAGAACGAGCAGTACTTC	CASSQKNEQYF
TRBV11-3	TRBJ2-2	NA	NA	TGTGCCAGCAGCTTGGCTCGTGGGGAGCTGTTTTTT	CASSLARGELFF
TRBV5-5	TRBJ2-7	NA	NA	TGTGCCAGCAGCTTGGAAGGAACAGGGAGCTCCTACGAGCAGTACTTC	CASSLEGTGSSYEQYF
TRBV19	TRBJ2-5	TRBD1	NA	TGTGCCAGTAGCGGGACAGGGGAGACCCAGTACTTC	CASSGTGETQYF
TRBV7-3	TRBJ2-5	TRBD1	NA	TGTGCCAGCAGCCTGACAGGGGGGCAAGAGACCCAGTACTTC	CASSLTGGQETQYF
TRBV9	TRBJ1-2	NA	NA	TGTGCCAGCAGCGCCAGCCGGGACAAGCACGACTATGGCTACACCTTC	CASSASRDKHDYGYTF
TRBV7-9	TRBJ2-2	NA	NA	TGTGCCAGCAGCTTAGGACCTTTTGCAGTCACCGGGGAGCTGTTTTTT	CASSLGPFAVTGELFF
TRBV9	TRBJ1-2	NA	NA	TGTGCCAGCAGCGTAGTCAGGGAAGGAGGTGGCTACACCTTC	CASSVVREGGGYTF
TRBV5-1	TRBJ1-2	NA	NA	TGCGCCAGCACCCTGGGCGCAGGGAGCGCTAGAGATGGCTACACCTTC	CASTLGAGSARDGYTF
TRBV29-1	TRBJ2-5	NA	NA	TGCAGCGTTGAAGACGGGACAGCGGGGGCGACCCAGTACTTC	CSVEDGTAGATQYF
TRBV7-2	TRBJ2-7	NA	NA	TGTGCCAGCAGCCCCCGACCAGGGGACGGCTACGAGCAGTACTTC	CASSPRPGDGYEQYF
TRBV6-5	TRBJ1-5	NA	NA	TGTGCCAGCAGTCGGGAGGGACAGCCCCAGCATTTT	CASSREGQPQHF
TRBV4-1	TRBJ2-5	NA	NA	TGCGCCAGCAGCCAAGGGTGGGAGACCCAGTACTTC	CASSQGWETQYF
TRBV9	TRBJ2-7	TRBD1	NA	TGTGCCAGCAGCGCTCGGGACAGCGGATACGAGCAGTACTTC	CASSARDSGYEQYF
TRBV30	TRBJ2-5	TRBD2	NA	TGTGCCTGGAGTGCGGGACTAGCGGTACAAGAGACCCAGTACTTC	CAWSAGLAVQETQYF
TRBV9	TRBJ1-3	TRBD1	NA	TGTGCCAGCAGTCAGACAGGGTACTCTGGAAACACCATATATTTT	CASSQTGYSGNTIYF
TRBV5-4	TRBJ2-7	NA	once	TGTGCCAGCAGCTCGGAGGGGACAACTTCCTACGAGCAGTACTTC	CASSSEGTTSYEQYF
TRBV4-1	TRBJ2-3	NA	NA	TGCGCCAGCAGCCGAAGCGGCAACCCCACAGATACGCAGTATTTT	CASSRSGNPTDTQYF
TRBV7-6	TRBJ2-1	NA	NA	TGTGCCAGCAGCGTAGACCAATACAATGAGCAGTTCTTC	CASSVDQYNEQFF
TRBV28	TRBJ2-7	NA	NA	TGTGCCAGCAGTTTCCTAGAGCGTGGCTACGAGCAGTACTTC	CASSFLERGYEQYF
TRBV15	TRBJ1-2	NA	NA	TGTGCCACCAGCAGACCCCAGGGAATCGACTATGGCTACACCTTC	CATSRPQGIDYGYTF
TRBV28	TRBJ2-5	TRBD2	NA	TGTGCCAGCAGTTTACGTCTAGCGGGAGCAGGGTCCCAGTACTTC	CASSLRLAGAGSQYF
TRBV9	TRBJ2-5	TRBD2	NA	TGTGCCAGCAGCCACCAAAGCGGGGAAGAGACCCAGTACTTC	CASSHQSGEETQYF
TRBV2	TRBJ2-2	TRBD2	NA	TGTGCCAGCAGTACCTCGGTGGAGCGGGAGAACACCGGGGAGCTGTTTTTT	CASSTSVERENTGELFF
TRBV30	TRBJ1-2	NA	NA	TGTGCCTGGAGTGTAATGTCCAGCAACCTCCTCCACTATGGCTACACCTTC	CAWSVMSSNLLHYGYTF
TRBV10-1	TRBJ2-3	NA	NA	TGCGCCAGCAGTGACAGTGTCCGTGCTCTCGATACGCAGTATTTT	CASSDSVRALDTQYF
TRBV14	TRBJ2-3	NA	NA	TGTGCCAGCAGCCAAGATGAACAGCTCGGAAATACGCAGTATTTT	CASSQDEQLGNTQYF
TRBV9	TRBJ2-2	TRBD1	NA	TGTGCCAGCAGCGCCAACAGGGGGCCCAACACCGGGGAGCTGTTTTTT	CASSANRGPNTGELFF
TRBV27	TRBJ2-1	NA	NA	TGTGCCAGCAGCCTGGACTCGTACAATGAGCAGTTCTTC	CASSLDSYNEQFF
TRBV7-8	TRBJ1-1	NA	NA	TGTGCCAGCAGCCCTTCACATGCGGGCGGATTGAACACTGAAGCTTTCTTT	CASSPSHAGGLNTEAFF
TRBV4-1	TRBJ2-3	NA	NA	TGCGCCAGCAGCCAAGTCGGCAGGCCCACAGATACGCAGTATTTT	CASSQVGRPTDTQYF
TRBV5-1	TRBJ2-3	NA	NA	TGCGCCAGCAGCCCCGTCCCGCCGGACCGGGGCACAGATACGCAGTATTTT	CASSPVPPDRGTDTQYF
TRBV13	TRBJ2-3	TRBD2	NA	TGTGCCAGCAGCCCTGGGCTAGCGGGGGTAACAGATACGCAGTATTTT	CASSPGLAGVTDTQYF
TRBV19	TRBJ2-5	NA	NA	TGTGCCAGTACAGAGGGGGAGACCCAGTACTTC	CASTEGETQYF
TRBV10-2	TRBJ1-2	NA	NA	TGCGCCAGCAGTTATACAGGACAACCGGGTTCGGGCTACACCTTC	CASSYTGQPGSGYTF
TRBV19	TRBJ1-2	NA	NA	TGTGCCAGTTGGGGCAGGGCGAATGGCTACACCTTC	CASWGRANGYTF
TRBV7-2	TRBJ2-7	TRBD2	NA	TGTGCCAGCAGCCTGGCCCCAGTAGCGGGAGCCTACGAGCAGTACTTC	CASSLAPVAGAYEQYF
TRBV29-1	TRBJ2-7	NA	NA	TGCAGCGTTGCAGGGGCCCTGACCTACGAGCAGTACTTC	CSVAGALTYEQYF
TRBV27	TRBJ1-5	NA	NA	TGTGCCAGCAGTACCCAAGCAGGAAATCAGCCCCAGCATTTT	CASSTQAGNQPQHF
TRBV5-1	TRBJ2-5	NA	NA	TGCGCCAGCAGCTTTTCCCGAAGAGGCCAAGAGACCCAGTACTTC	CASSFSRRGQETQYF
TRBV30	TRBJ2-4	NA	NA	TGTGCCTGGAGCCTAGGGGGAGTGGGCAAAAACATTCAGTACTTC	CAWSLGGVGKNIQYF
TRBV4-3	TRBJ2-5	NA	NA	TGCGCCAGCAGCAGGGGAGGAGGGGACCAAGAGACCCAGTACTTC	CASSRGGGDQETQYF
TRBV7-9	TRBJ1-2	NA	NA	TGTGCCAGCAGCCCGGTAGGGTGGGGAGAAGGTGCCTACACCTTC	CASSPVGWGEGAYTF
TRBV4-1	TRBJ1-2	NA	NA	TGCGCCAGCAGCCCACGTTTCGGGGCCCCCGGGGGAGACTATGGCTACACCTTC	CASSPRFGAPGGDYGYTF
TRBV9	TRBJ2-1	NA	NA	TGTGCCAGCGCCCAAGACAATGAGCAGTTCTTC	CASAQDNEQFF